This TCR beta chain stems from a study of response to subunit inactivated influenza vaccine. Study-wide results and caveats: Seasonal influenza vaccination, on each occasion, was suggested by the authors to recruit few new T cells.

This CDR3 comprises 14 residues. The V end was cut by 1 base, the J end by 3 bases, with 9 bases between. TCRdb ran MiXCR on the RT-PCR reads and lists one entry per CDR3 protein. The sample has about 180,000 distinct CDR3 sequences; about 9.3% are singletons. This clonotype was observed a few times. The target antigen is unknown. This chain links TRBV12-3 or TRBV12-4 with TRBJ1-2; no firm D call. The sample here was non-naive T cells sorted from PBMCs, taken on the day of vaccination. The sequence was obtained from a man aged 50 or older who received an inactivated influenza vaccine. CDR3 sequence (DNA): TGTGCCAGCAGTTTAGTAGTAGGTTACTATGGCTACACCTTC. Translated: CASSLVVGYYGYTF.